This T cell receptor beta chain was documented in a study of T cells in Graves' hyperthyroidism and ophthalmopathy. General study points: Blood also held most thyroid clonotypes expanded beyond 0.001. The model foresaw ophthalmopathy a median around seven months prior to onset.

The CDR3 regions of TCR beta were amplified from RNA transcripts. The HTBI set primed first-round TCR CDR3 RT-PCR. TCRdb itself ran the multiplex PCR reads through MiXCR, one entry per CDR3 protein. The data contain 560,000 or so distinct CDR3 sequences, 40% to 55% of them singletons. This clonotype has more than one count but fewer than ten. The antigen is undetermined. V dropped 3 bases and J dropped 6; count of bases not matched to a gene: 10. Germline CDR1 and CDR2: DFQATT and SNEGSKA (reference sequence). The CDR3 length is 15 residues. Stable Graves' hyperthyroidism denoted no ophthalmopathy progression over 18 months. Diagnoses were established using clinical symptoms, serum thyroxine and TRAb, thyroid ultrasound and orbital computed tomography.

The chain employs TRBV20-1 and TRBJ1-4, with 7 bases that match TRBD1. Sequencing used peripheral blood or thyroid tissue (not recorded which). The source is a woman in her late teens or twenties with Graves' hyperthyroidism. CDR3 region: CSARGEGASDEKLFF. The CDR3 DNA sequence: TGCAGTGCTAGGGGGGAGGGGGCCTCCGATGAAAAACTGTTTTTT.